This T cell receptor (beta chain) is drawn from a study of OX40 agonist ivuxolimab in advanced cancers. This CDR3 region has 15 residues. The V gene's germline CDR1 is MNHEY and CDR2 SVGAGI. The junction had 3 bases not matched to a gene; V was cut back by 4 bases and J by 1 base. Sequencing used immunoSEQ multiplex PCR; TCRdb keeps in-frame clones, though not all of them. The sample includes tens of thousands of clones, roughly 94% seen only once; the top ten take about 10%. At baseline, cycle 4 day 1, and cycle 7 day 1, blood was sampled. The sample consisted of CD4+ or CD8+ T cells sorted from blood, taken in a trial of the OX40 agonist ivuxolimab. The V and J genes are TRBV6-5 and TRBJ2-3, with 9 bases aligning to TRBD1. This clonotype originated in an adult with an advanced solid tumor such as melanoma, head and neck, liver or kidney cancer. The CDR3 DNA reads TGTGCCAGCAGTTCGTGGGACAGGGGCACAGATACGCAGTATTTT. The encoded protein is CASSSWDRGTDTQYF.